The 23 T cell receptor beta chains below all came from one sample that was sequenced in a study of T cells in Graves' hyperthyroidism and ophthalmopathy. The TCR beta CDR3 regions underwent amplification using RNA transcripts as the source. In the first-round RT-PCR of the TCR CDR3, the HTBI primer set was used. TCRdb passed the multiplex PCR reads through MiXCR, listing each CDR3 protein once. The data contain some 500,000 distinct CDR3 sequences, around an eighth of them seen just once; the ten biggest clones take up under 20%. The sample taken for sequencing was blood. The receptors stem from a young woman with Graves' hyperthyroidism.

This clonotype was recorded many times. The chain carries TRBV20-1 and TRBJ1-1; unclear D gene. V gave up 6 bases and J gave up 4 bases, with 15 bases separating them. This CDR3 is 13 amino acids long. Germline loops: CDR1 DFQATT, CDR2 SNEGSKA (reference sequence). The CDR3 loop is CSAPEGARTEAFF. CDR3 nucleotide sequence: TGCAGTGCCCCGGAGGGTGCACGCACTGAAGCTTTCTTT.

V gene TRBV3-1 combines with J gene TRBJ2-5; a weak D match, TRBD1 (7 bases). Germline CDR1 LGHDT, CDR2 YNNKEL (reference sequence). V gave up 5 bases and J gave up 5 bases, with 15 bases separating them. This CDR3 comprises 14 residues. The CDR3 is CASSGMSGGETQYF. CDR3 DNA sequence: TGTGCCAGCAGCGGAATGTCAGGGGGGGAGACCCAGTACTTC.

Ten or more counts support this clonotype. V usage is TRBV2 and J usage is TRBJ2-5, with 10 bases identical to TRBD2. The CDR3 is 15 residues long. The germline V gene encodes CDR1 SNHLY and CDR2 FYNNEI. Germline trimming cut 7 bases from V and 3 bases from J; bases unmatched to any gene: 8. The CDR3 DNA reads as TGTGCCAGCAAACAGCGGGAGGGCTTAAAAGAGACCCAGTACTTC. Translation gives CASKQREGLKETQYF.

A remark on this clonotype: Compared with germline, one end of the junction differs, possibly owing to a read error. This chain links TRBV7-7 with TRBJ2-1; the match to TRBD1 covers 10 bases. The CDR3 sequence is 16 residues long. Germline CDR1 reads SSHAT; CDR2 reads FNYEAQ (reference sequence). CDR3 DNA sequence: TGTGCTAGCAGCCGACACCCCGGGACAGGGGCCAATGAGCAGTTCTTC. Its translation is CASSRHPGTGANEQFF.

This chain links TRBV12-3 or TRBV12-4 with TRBJ2-1, with 13 bases fitting TRBD2. V shed 9 bases and J 2 bases; nucleotides not matched to a gene: 4. The CDR3 loop spans 15 amino acids. Here the CDR3 reads CASGTSGNTYNEQFF. The CDR3 region has the DNA TGTGCCAGTGGGACTAGCGGGAACACCTACAATGAGCAGTTCTTC.

V gene TRBV7-3 combines with J gene TRBJ2-6, with 13 nucleotides matching TRBD2. Trimming at V came to 5 bases and at J to 3 bases, leaving 7 bases not matched to a gene. The CDR3 covers 18 residues. Germline CDR1 is SGHTA and CDR2 is FQGTGA. CDR3 region: CASSMGGLAGVGANVLTF. CDR3 bases: TGTGCCAGCAGCATGGGAGGACTAGCGGGAGTTGGGGCCAACGTCCTGACTTTC.

This clonotype was seen many times. V gene TRBV7-8 combines with J gene TRBJ2-5; 8 positions agree with TRBD2. This CDR3 is built from 15 residues. The germline V gene encodes CDR1 SGHVS and CDR2 FQNEAQ. Trimming took 7 bases from V and 1 from J; bases not matched to a gene: 8. The CDR3 spells CASTVREGVQETQYF. The CDR3 region has the DNA TGTGCCAGCACCGTCCGGGAGGGGGTCCAAGAGACCCAGTACTTC.

The sample holds a few counts of this clonotype. V is TRBV27 and J is TRBJ1-5, with D unresolved. Deletions cut 11 bases from V and 5 bases from J, with 16 bases between. CDR3 length: 13 residues. Germline assignment: CDR1 MNHEY and CDR2 SMNVEV (reference sequence). The CDR3 DNA follows: TGTGCCGGCACCCCTGGTAGGGATCAGCCCCAGCATTTT. Encoded protein: CAGTPGRDQPQHF.

V and J are TRBV20-1 and TRBJ2-1; 12 bases are a match to TRBD2. Per germline, CDR1 DFQATT and CDR2 SNEGSKA (reference sequence). There are 15 residues in the CDR3. The V and J ends lost 0 bases and 5 bases, in that order; junction bases with no gene match: 2. This CDR3 is CSARDLAGGDNEQFF. As DNA, the CDR3 is TGCAGTGCTAGAGATCTAGCGGGAGGGGACAATGAGCAGTTCTTC.

This clonotype was picked up many times. V usage is TRBV27 and J usage is TRBJ1-4; perhaps TRBD1 as D (5 bases). V lost 3 bases and J lost 5, with 16 bases in between. The CDR3 covers 16 residues. The germline V gene encodes CDR1 MNHEY and CDR2 SMNVEV (reference sequence). The CDR3 loop is CASSLTRGFPNEKLFF. In DNA form, the CDR3 reads TGTGCCAGCAGTTTGACAAGGGGCTTCCCCAATGAAAAACTGTTTTTT.

The table lists this clonotype with many counts. The chain is built from TRBV18 and TRBJ2-6; 7 positions agree with TRBD1. From germline, CDR1 is KGHSH and CDR2 LQKENI. CDR3 size: 16 residues. V shed 3 bases, J shed 0 bases, and the junction held 2 bases outside the gene matches. The CDR3 coding sequence is TGTGCCAGCTCACCCTACAGGGGCTCTGGGGCCAACGTCCTGACTTTC. It encodes CASSPYRGSGANVLTF.

This clonotype was found many times. This sequence joins TRBV24-1 and TRBJ2-2; 10 nucleotides line up with TRBD1. Germline assignment: CDR1 KGHDR and CDR2 SFDVKD. Losses at the gene ends were 5 bases for V and 3 bases for J; bases not matched to a gene: 23. This CDR3 spans 22 amino acids. CDR3: CATSVDPLGQGEGFSDTGELFF. The CDR3 region has the DNA TGTGCCACCAGTGTCGACCCTCTTGGACAGGGGGAAGGGTTTTCGGACACCGGGGAGCTGTTTTTT.

The chain carries TRBV4-1 and TRBJ1-1; D remains unclear. CDR1 is MGHRA and CDR2 is YSYEKL in the germline V gene. V gave up 4 bases and J gave up 4 bases, with 13 bases separating them. The CDR3 contains 14 residues. DNA for the CDR3: TGCGCCAGCAGCCTCTACTTCCTCCCCACTGAAGCTTTCTTT. Translating it yields CASSLYFLPTEAFF.

This clonotype showed up many times. V usage is TRBV24-1 and J usage is TRBJ1-1; a possible D gene is TRBD1 (5 bases). Germline V gene lookup returns CDR1 KGHDR and CDR2 SFDVKD. The V end was cut by 12 bases, the J end by 0 bases, with 22 bases between. The CDR3 length is 16 residues. DNA of the CDR3: TGTGCCTTGGGAGGAGCTATGGGGCGATTGAACACTGAAGCTTTCTTT. Protein sequence: CALGGAMGRLNTEAFF.

Many counts were recorded for this clonotype. The chain links TRBV2 to TRBJ2-2, with TRBD2 matching over 7 bases. The trim removed 6 bases at V and 6 bases at J, leaving 19 bases unmatched. Per the germline V gene, CDR1 is SNHLY and CDR2 is FYNNEI. This CDR3 contains 18 residues. This CDR3 is CASRRGWTFALGPGELFF. The CDR3 bases are TGTGCCAGCAGGCGGGGGTGGACTTTCGCTTTGGGTCCCGGGGAGCTGTTTTTT.

The V gene is TRBV19, the J gene TRBJ2-7; TRBD2 is a possible D gene (7 bases). The CDR3 consists of 14 residues. The germline V gene encodes CDR1 LNHDA and CDR2 SQIVND (reference sequence). Trimming stripped 1 base from V and 6 bases from J, with 13 bases between. CDR3 DNA sequence: TGTGCCAGTAGTATAGGTGCGGGGGCGACCGAGCAGTACGTC. Protein sequence: CASSIGAGATEQYV.

In its sample, this clonotype was seen many times. This chain uses TRBV12-3 or TRBV12-4 with TRBJ1-3; D unclear. V gave up 2 bases and J gave up 0 bases, with 23 bases separating them. The CDR3 loop spans 20 amino acids. CDR3 sequence: CASSLLGYWSGRDSGNTIYF. Here the CDR3 DNA reads TGTGCCAGCAGTTTATTGGGGTATTGGTCGGGAAGGGACTCTGGAAACACCATATATTTT.

V and J are TRBV5-1 and TRBJ2-5, with a possible D match to TRBD2 (6 bases). V was clipped by 1 base and J by 1 base, with 11 bases between them. The CDR3 loop spans 15 amino acids. Germline V gene data show CDR1 as SGHRS and CDR2 as YFSETQ. The CDR3 reads CASSLTSGRQETQYF. For the CDR3, the DNA is TGCGCCAGCAGCTTGACCAGCGGGCGCCAAGAGACCCAGTACTTC.

With regard to this clonotype: A much bigger clone sits one base away, suggesting this may be a read error. The V gene is TRBV19, the J gene TRBJ2-5, with a weak D call TRBD1 (5 bases). The CDR3 covers 14 residues. Trimming left V 5 bases short and J 2 bases short, with 12 bases between. Germline CDR1 reads LNHDA; CDR2 reads SQIVND (reference sequence). The CDR3 bases are TGTGCCAGTAGTTGGGGCAGGACACAAGAGACCCAGTACTTC. Amino acids: CASSWGRTQETQYF.

This clonotype was detected many times. The V and J genes are TRBV30 and TRBJ1-4, with D maybe TRBD1 (6 bases). V shed 3 bases and J shed 8 bases, with 7 bases lying between them. The CDR3 length is 11 residues. Germline CDR1 and CDR2: GTSNPN and SVGIG (reference sequence). This CDR3 reads CAWSGTEKLFF. In nucleotides, the CDR3 is TGTGCCTGGAGCGGGACAGAAAAACTGTTTTTT. Full variable domain (rest looked up from reference TRBV30 and TRBJ1-4): SQTIHQWPATLVQPVGSPLSLECTVEGTSNPNLYWYRQAAGRGLQLLFYSVGIGQISSEVPQNLSASRPQDRQFILSSKKLLLSDSGFYLCAWSGTEKLFFGSGTQLSVL.

The V call is TRBV5-1, the J call TRBJ2-5, with TRBD2 as a possible D gene (7 bases). CDR3 length: 13 amino acids. From germline, CDR1 is SGHRS and CDR2 YFSETQ. The germline V and J ends were trimmed by 3 bases and 5 bases, with 11 bases remaining between them. CDR3 amino acids: CASSWGGAETQYF. The CDR3 region has the DNA TGCGCCAGCAGCTGGGGGGGGGCGGAGACCCAGTACTTC.

This clonotype was observed many times. The CDR3 DNA is TGTGCCAGCAGGCCGACAGGGGCGTTATACGAGCAGTACTTC. Translation: CASRPTGALYEQYF. The J gene is TRBJ2-7, the V gene TRBV12-3 or TRBV12-4; TRBD1 aligns across 8 bases. J lost 4 bases, V lost 6 bases, and 8 bases had no gene match. The CDR3 is made up of 14 amino acids.

This clonotype was counted ten times or more. This chain joins TRBV28 and TRBJ2-7; 7 bases are shared with TRBD2. This CDR3 contains 14 residues. V shed 7 bases, J shed 0 bases, and the junction held 6 bases outside the gene matches. Germline CDR1 is MDHEN and CDR2 is SYDVKM. The CDR3 DNA reads TGTGCCAGCATGCTTACTAGCGACTCCTACGAGCAGTACTTC. Translated, it gives CASMLTSDSYEQYF.